The next 22 T cell receptor beta chains were all read from a single sample in a study of blood T cell repertoires in COVID-19. The data were produced by immunoSEQ multiplex PCR, yet TCRdb's version contains in-frame clones alone and is incomplete. The sample includes about 260,000 clones, around 90% of them seen just once. Specimen: PBMCs or T cells enriched from blood (not recorded which). The source is a man aged 45-60 years who had been exposed to COVID-19.

The chain couples TRBV6-5 to TRBJ1-2, with D hard to call. The CDR3 contains 15 residues. Trimming took 6 bases from V and 2 from J, leaving 16 bases between them. The germline V gene encodes CDR1 MNHEY and CDR2 SVGAGI. CDR3 in DNA: TGTGCCAGCAGCCCCCCGGGTTCGCTGAACTATGGCTACACCTTC. It encodes CASSPPGSLNYGYTF.

This clone was seen a few times. The chain employs TRBV12-3 or TRBV12-4 and TRBJ2-2; D gene uncertain. Trimming shortened V by 6 bases and J by 6 bases, and 8 bases separated the two germline ends. The CDR3 runs to 12 residues. CDR3 amino acids: CASSVGPGELFF. CDR3 DNA sequence: TGTGCCAGCAGCGTTGGCCCCGGGGAGCTGTTTTTT.

This sequence joins TRBV7-2 and TRBJ1-2, with D perhaps TRBD1 (6 bases). CDR1 and CDR2 from the germline V gene are SGHTA and FQGNSA. The CDR3 length is 13 residues. V lost 5 bases and J 4 bases, leaving 11 bases between the germline ends. The CDR3 DNA reads as TGTGCCAGCAGCCGCGGACAGCCCTATGGCTACACCTTC. Its protein is CASSRGQPYGYTF.

This clone came up once. CDR3 protein: CASSQGGTGIMWAYGYTF. The CDR3 bases are TGCGCCAGCAGCCAAGGAGGGACAGGGATCATGTGGGCCTATGGCTACACCTTC. This sequence joins TRBV4-1 and TRBJ1-2; 9 bases are shared with TRBD1. Germline CDR1 and CDR2: MGHRA and YSYEKL. The ends lost 1 base at V and 4 bases at J; junction bases unmatched: 13. The CDR3 is made up of 18 amino acids.

The chain links TRBV4-2 to TRBJ1-1, with a possible D match to TRBD1 (5 bases). The CDR3 is made up of 14 amino acids. Trimming removed 4 bases from V and 11 bases from J, with 20 bases in between. Germline CDR1 reads LGHNA; CDR2 reads YNFKEQ. This chain's CDR3 is CASSPPGRSTWAFF. In DNA form, the CDR3 reads TGTGCCAGCAGCCCGCCAGGGCGATCCACCTGGGCTTTCTTT.

The V gene is TRBV12-5, the J gene TRBJ1-3; D call uncertain. The V gene lost 1 base and the J gene lost 3 bases, with 7 bases spanning the gap. Germline lookup yields CDR1 LGHNT and CDR2 FRNRAP. This CDR3 contains 14 residues. The DNA for the CDR3 is TGTGCTAGTGGTTTGGGACTGAATGGAAACACCATATATTTT. It is translated as CASGLGLNGNTIYF.

V usage is TRBV6-5 and J usage is TRBJ1-6; D is perhaps TRBD1 (5 bases). Deletions cut 8 bases from V and 11 bases from J, with 16 bases between. The CDR3 covers 13 residues. CDR1 and CDR2 (germline): MNHEY, SVGAGI. The chain's CDR3 is CASWGRGWAPLHF. CDR3 DNA: TGTGCCAGCTGGGGGAGGGGCTGGGCACCCCTCCACTTT.

This clone was counted a single time. This sequence joins TRBV7-2 and TRBJ1-5; no clear D. Between the trimmed V and J ends, which lost 2 bases and 4 bases, there was a span of 12 bases. The CDR3 covers 15 residues. CDR1 is SGHTA, CDR2 FQGNSA, per germline. CDR3 loop: CASSLTGSQNQPQHF. CDR3 in DNA: TGTGCCAGCAGCTTAACCGGGTCGCAAAATCAGCCCCAGCATTTT.

This sequence joins TRBV27 and TRBJ1-5; 11 nucleotides match TRBD1. V lost 6 bases and J lost 5; bases outside the gene matches: 3. Germline CDR1 reads MNHEY; CDR2 reads SMNVEV (reference sequence). The CDR3 runs to 14 residues. CDR3 loop: CASSWTGGDQPQHF. In nucleotides, the CDR3 is TGTGCCAGCAGCTGGACAGGGGGCGATCAGCCCCAGCATTTT.

The rearrangement joins TRBV15 to TRBJ1-2; TRBD1 aligns across 7 bases. Germline V lookup: CDR1 LNHNV, CDR2 YYDKDF (reference sequence). The CDR3 has 14 residues. With 0 bases clipped from V and 4 bases from J, the junction kept 2 bases outside the gene matches. CDR3 in DNA: TGTGCCACCAGCAGAGAACAGGGGCCCTATGGCTACACCTTC. It encodes CATSREQGPYGYTF. The variable domain in full, completed from reference TRBV15 and TRBJ1-2, reads DAMVIQNPRYQVTQFGKPVTLSCSQTLNHNVMYWYQQKSSQAPKLLFHYYDKDFNNEADTPDNFQSRRPNTSFCFLDIRSPGLGDTAMYLCATSREQGPYGYTFGSGTRLTVV.

The CDR3 is CASSLDSRNPLHF. CDR3 nucleotides: TGCGCCAGCAGCTTGGACAGTCGAAATCCCCTCCACTTT. J is TRBJ1-6 and V is TRBV5-1; unclear D gene. V gave up 0 bases and J gave up 13 bases, with 11 bases separating them. CDR3 size: 13 residues. CDR1 and CDR2 from the germline V gene are SGHRS and YFSETQ.

The chain uses TRBV6-5 and TRBJ2-5, with D tentatively TRBD2 (5 bases). V was clipped by 8 bases and J by 7 bases, with 20 bases between them. The CDR3 has 14 residues. Germline CDR1 is MNHEY and CDR2 is SVGAGI. CDR3 nucleotide sequence: TGTGCCAGCCGCTGGACTGTAAAAACGGGGACCCAGTACTTC. Translated, it gives CASRWTVKTGTQYF.

The chain combines TRBV7-9 with TRBJ2-1, with 7 bases lining up with TRBD1. After removal of 5 bases from V and 3 bases from J, the junction contained 10 bases not matched to a gene. The germline CDR1 and CDR2 sequences are SEHNR and FQNEAQ (reference sequence). This CDR3 spans 16 amino acids. The CDR3 sequence: CASSLTGVWGYNEQFF. The CDR3 region has the DNA TGTGCCAGCAGCCTTACAGGGGTTTGGGGCTACAATGAGCAGTTCTTC.

The chain uses TRBV29-1 and TRBJ2-2, with 7 bases that match TRBD1. Trimming at V came to 7 bases and at J to 4 bases, leaving 9 bases not matched to a gene. This CDR3 is built from 14 residues. Germline V gives CDR1 SQVTM, CDR2 ANQGSEA. CDR3 loop: CSALQGQGTGELFF. CDR3 in DNA: TGCAGCGCTTTACAGGGGCAGGGCACCGGGGAGCTGTTTTTT.

The rearrangement uses TRBV7-2 and TRBJ1-5; D uncertain. The CDR3 totals 19 residues. CDR1 and CDR2 (germline): SGHTA, FQGNSA. Trimming cost V 5 bases and J 0 bases, with 23 bases left between them. The CDR3 region is CASSPRSSIPYYSNQPQHF. CDR3 coding DNA: TGTGCCAGCAGCCCCCGTTCTTCTATACCTTATTATAGCAATCAGCCCCAGCATTTT.

J is TRBJ1-5 and V is TRBV30; maybe TRBD1 (6 bases). The CDR3 totals 16 residues. V lost 4 bases, J lost 5 bases, and 21 bases lay in between. Germline lookup yields CDR1 GTSNPN and CDR2 SVGIG (reference sequence). The DNA for the CDR3 is TGTGCCTGGACACCTCAAGGGGGAATAGGGGATCAGCCCCAGCATTTT. Encoded protein: CAWTPQGGIGDQPQHF.

This chain joins TRBV7-9 and TRBJ1-1; 7 nucleotides agree with TRBD1. This CDR3 spans 17 amino acids. V was pared by 5 bases and J by 6 bases, with 18 bases of the junction left unmatched. Germline values: CDR1 SEHNR, CDR2 FQNEAQ (reference sequence). The CDR3 reads CASSAGIQGSPDPEAFF. DNA for the CDR3: TGTGCCAGCAGCGCAGGGATACAGGGGTCCCCCGACCCTGAAGCTTTCTTT.

Of note for this clone: In the same sample, other DNA sequences code for this CDR3. The V gene is TRBV5-1, the J gene TRBJ2-3; 8 bases are shared with TRBD2. CDR3 length: 14 amino acids. CDR1 SGHRS and CDR2 YFSETQ come from the germline V gene. The V gene end was trimmed by 2 bases and the J gene end by 1 base; junction bases not matched to a gene: 0. CDR3 sequence (DNA): TGCGCCAGCAGCTTAGCGGGGGGCACAGATACGCAGTATTTT. It yields the protein CASSLAGGTDTQYF. Supplemented by reference TRBV5-1 and TRBJ2-3, the full variable domain reads KAGVTQTPRYLIKTRGQQVTLSCSPISGHRSVSWYQQTPGQGLQFLFEYFSETQRNKGNFPGRFSGRQFSNSRSEMNVSTLELGDSALYLCASSLAGGTDTQYFGPGTRLTVL.

The gene calls are TRBV10-3 and TRBJ1-1; TRBD1 aligns across 7 bases. V shed 10 bases and J 2 bases; nucleotides not matched to a gene: 10. Looked up from germline, CDR1 is ENHRY and CDR2 is SYGVKD. This CDR3 spans 14 amino acids. The CDR3: CATREQGRNTEAFF. The CDR3 DNA sequence: TGTGCCACCAGAGAACAGGGGAGAAACACTGAAGCTTTCTTT.

The chain joins TRBV5-4 to TRBJ2-7; TRBD2 agrees at 11 bases. The CDR3 is made up of 13 amino acids. V was pared by 4 bases and J by 11 bases, with 8 bases of the junction left unmatched. Germline-derived CDR1 and CDR2 are SGHNT and YYREEE (reference sequence). The CDR3 reads CASSPTSGGFKYF. CDR3 in DNA: TGTGCCAGCAGCCCAACTAGCGGGGGATTCAAGTACTTC. The complete variable domain, with remaining parts taken from reference TRBV5-4 and TRBJ2-7, reads ETGVTQSPTHLIKTRGQQVTLRCSSQSGHNTVSWYQQALGQGPQFIFQYYREEENGRGNFPPRFSGLQFPNYSSELNVNALELDDSALYLCASSPTSGGFKYFGPGTRLTVT.

The chain has TRBV11-3 and TRBJ1-6; 9 nucleotides line up with TRBD1. V lost 5 bases to trimming and J lost 10 bases; unmatched junction nucleotides: 12. The CDR3 runs to 16 residues. From germline, CDR1 is SGHNT and CDR2 YENEEA. CDR3 sequence reads: CASSPGQGGFGSPLHF. CDR3 DNA: TGTGCCAGCAGCCCGGGACAGGGAGGGTTTGGCTCACCCCTCCACTTT.

The chain carries TRBV6-5 and TRBJ1-1, with D perhaps TRBD1 (5 bases). This CDR3 is built from 15 residues. V was trimmed by 0 bases and J by 4 bases, leaving 12 bases between them. CDR1 and CDR2 from the germline V gene are MNHEY and SVGAGI. This CDR3 is CASSYSRRGGTEAFF. Here the CDR3 DNA reads TGTGCCAGCAGTTACTCGAGGCGGGGGGGCACTGAAGCTTTCTTT.